The entry below describes one TCR beta chain. The target of this receptor is not known. Base-call qualities are not available, and no considerably larger clone is one nucleotide away. What the time point label conveys for this sample: about 28 days (+/-7) after the second vaccine dose. Because spike-specific TCR depth and breadth did not differ between the two schedules, AZD1222 recipients who got a second dose at roughly 4 weeks were pooled with those who got a second dose at roughly 12 weeks. Vaccinee samples came from UK trials COV001 and COV002, including a single-blind randomized controlled phase 2/3 trial of AZD1222 (ChAdOx1 nCoV-19) in healthy adults. For TCRbeta chain sequencing, PBMC samples from trial participants were taken at day 0 and at day 28 after the second dose. The CDR3 regions of human TCRbeta chains were analyzed by immunosequencing. As for the authors' bioinformatics: Repertoire TCRs were checked for matches against a reference library of SARS-CoV-2-specific TCRs that had been generated using the MIRA antigen-specificity platform. Breadth meant the fraction of unique TCRs that were SARS-CoV-2-associated, whereas depth meant the fraction of total T cells that were SARS-CoV-2-associated. Using the MIRA data, every spike-specific TCR was mapped to the spike region that the TCR reacted to and assigned to either a CD4 or a CD8 class. Log10-transformed breadth and depth values were compared by one-way ANOVA with Sidak's multiple comparisons tests. TCRdb provides this immuneACCESS table in a form limited to in-frame rearrangements. Some clones are lacking; in checked studies, under half of them reflect an unresolved V gene, and why the rest are absent is not known. D and trimming were read from the DNA, whereas the V and J calls and clone size are those reported in that table. For this sample the table gives 100,000 to 130,000 clones, of which about 85% were detected only once. Around 4.5% of the sample lies in the top ten.

This entry comes from a study of T cell responses to AZD1222 COVID-19 vaccine (dated by TCRdb to the early 2020s). Regarding the complete study: A total of 230 to 250 trial participants underwent TCR sequencing, of whom some 200 had received two doses of AZD1222 and approximately 26 had received two doses of the MenACWY control vaccine. Enrollment into the trials was organized by age into subgroups of 18-55, 56-69 and 70-plus years, and those subgroups contained roughly 150, 30 and 60 TCR-sequenced participants, respectively. The investigation overall reported the following: Conclusions about previously exposed vaccinees were limited because only a handful of AZD1222 recipients were SARS-CoV-2 seropositive at baseline. Participants were mostly white British and included more females than males, and it was suggested by the authors that clonal diversity may have been underestimated. The vaccine-associated CD4 TCRs covered the entire spike protein, and the dominant responses fell in regions 160-218 and 743-854. Reportedly, almost half of the unique spike-specific TCRs recognized epitopes lying outside the regions that are mutated in the B.1.351 and B.1.1.7 variants. The 56-69-year group was small, and its depth increase did not reach significance, likely because of low power. No day 14 peak-response samples were available, so repertoires were characterized only after the peak T cell response. Spike-specific TCR breadth and depth rose significantly after two AZD1222 doses compared with day 0 and with MenACWY recipients.

Compared with germline, V lacks 5 bases and J lacks 12 bases; bases without a gene match: 3. Taken from the germline V gene, the CDR1 and CDR2 loops are KGHDR and SFDVKD. The CDR3 holds 11 amino acids from the cysteine to the phenylalanine. Solely the CDR3 DNA is kept, with 33 bases framed from the first base. This chain is built from TRBV24-1 and TRBJ2-1, with TRBD2 identical over 7 junction bases. Sequencing was performed on peripheral blood, taken 28 days after the second AZD1222 dose. This sequence originates from an adult who received the AZD1222 COVID-19 vaccine. The sequenced DNA is TGTGCCACCAGTGGTTGGGGGGGGCAGTTCTTC. Its translation is CATSGWGGQFF.